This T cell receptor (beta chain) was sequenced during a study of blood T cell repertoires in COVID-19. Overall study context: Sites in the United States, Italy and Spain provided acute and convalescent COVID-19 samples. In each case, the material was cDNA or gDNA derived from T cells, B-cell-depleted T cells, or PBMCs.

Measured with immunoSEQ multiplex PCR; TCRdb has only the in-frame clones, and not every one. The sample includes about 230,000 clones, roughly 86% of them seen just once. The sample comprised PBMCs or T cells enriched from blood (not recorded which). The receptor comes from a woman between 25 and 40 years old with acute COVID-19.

CDR3 bases: TGTGCCAGCAGATGGACAGTCCAGAACACCGGGGAGCTGTTTTTT. Translating it yields CASRWTVQNTGELFF. The J gene is TRBJ2-2, the V gene TRBV2; D possibly corresponds to TRBD1 (6 bases). The CDR3 length is 15 residues. The V gene's germline CDR1 is SNHLY and CDR2 FYNNEI. V was trimmed by 6 bases and J by 1 base, leaving 12 bases between them.